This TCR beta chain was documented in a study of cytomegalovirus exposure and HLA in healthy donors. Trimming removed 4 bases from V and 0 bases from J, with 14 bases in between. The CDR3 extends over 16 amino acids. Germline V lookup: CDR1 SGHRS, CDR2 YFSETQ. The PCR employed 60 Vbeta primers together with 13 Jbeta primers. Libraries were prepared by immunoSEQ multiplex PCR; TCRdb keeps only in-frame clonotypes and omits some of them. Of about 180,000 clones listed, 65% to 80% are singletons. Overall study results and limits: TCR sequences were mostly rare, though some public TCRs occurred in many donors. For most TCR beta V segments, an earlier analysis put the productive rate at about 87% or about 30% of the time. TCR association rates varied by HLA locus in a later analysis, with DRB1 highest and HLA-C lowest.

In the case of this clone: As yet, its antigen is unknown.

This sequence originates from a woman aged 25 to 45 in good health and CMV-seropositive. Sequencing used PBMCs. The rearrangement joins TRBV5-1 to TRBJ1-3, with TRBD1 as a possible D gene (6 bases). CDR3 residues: CASSPRGTPSGNTIYF. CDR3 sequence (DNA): TGCGCCAGCAGCCCCAGGGGCACCCCCTCTGGAAACACCATATATTTT.